This T cell receptor (beta chain) is from a study of blood T cell repertoires in COVID-19. Libraries were prepared by immunoSEQ multiplex PCR; TCRdb keeps only in-frame clonotypes and omits some of them. The sample has roughly 400,000 clones, approximately 91% seen once. CDR1 is SGHVS, CDR2 FNYEAQ, per germline. CDR3 length: 13 residues. V was shortened by 5 bases and J by 13 bases, with 15 bases between the two germline ends. The V gene is TRBV7-6, the J gene TRBJ1-6, with a weak D call TRBD1 (5 bases). The sequence came from a woman aged 40 to 50 who had been exposed to COVID-19. The sample taken for sequencing was PBMCs or T cells enriched from blood (not recorded which). CDR3 in DNA: TGTGCCAGCAGCCCCTTGGAGGGGTCTCCCCTCCACTTT. The encoded protein is CASSPLEGSPLHF.